This T cell receptor (beta chain) was sequenced in a study of PD-1 blockade in mismatch repair-deficient tumors. Study results and limitations: Tumor-resident clones, often absent from pretreatment blood, expanded after pembrolizumab and then contracted.

Clones were read by immunoSEQ multiplex PCR, and TCRdb kept only the in-frame ones, dropping some. The repertoire holds some 120,000 clones, approximately 91% seen once, with 10% to 15% in the top ten. Note on this clone: As yet, its antigen is unknown.

Germline CDR1 LGHNA, CDR2 YNFKEQ. V lost 0 bases and J lost 5; bases outside the gene matches: 19. The CDR3 is 20 amino acids. J is TRBJ2-5 and V is TRBV4-2; TRBD2 matches 9 bases. This TCR was sampled from an adult with mismatch repair-deficient cancer. Sequencing was performed on peripheral blood, taken approximately 72 weeks after starting pembrolizumab. This CDR3 reads CASSQDRLAGSLVSVETQYF. In nucleotides, the CDR3 is TGTGCCAGCAGCCAAGATAGGCTAGCGGGATCCCTAGTATCTGTGGAGACCCAGTACTTC.